The clone carrying this TCR beta chain turned up a few times. Expressed TCRB transcripts were sequenced after all isolated RNA was converted to cDNA. Assay used: immunoSEQ multiplex PCR; TCRdb lists only in-frame clones, some missing. Of 450,000 to 550,000 clones in the sample, approximately 31% are singletons; the top ten hold 0.065%. The data belong to a study of beta chain features in type 1 diabetes. J was trimmed by 3 bases and V by 0 bases; bases with no gene match: 3. There are 15 residues in the CDR3. Per the germline V gene, CDR1 is SGDLS and CDR2 is YYNGEE. Naive, central memory, regulatory and stem cell-like memory cells within the CD4+ compartment were sorted using CD45RO/CCR7/CD25/CD127/CD95/CD27.

The sequenced sample was naive CD4+ T cells from blood. The rearrangement joins TRBV9 to TRBJ2-3; TRBD2 agrees at 8 bases. The clonotype comes from a young man in good health. CDR3 in amino acids: CASSVVSSGTDTQYF. The CDR3 nucleotides read TGTGCCAGCAGCGTAGTGTCTAGCGGGACAGATACGCAGTATTTT.